This T cell receptor beta chain derives from a study of PD-L1 blockade in urothelial cancer (dated by TCRdb to 2017 to 2019). Regarding the research as a whole: Therapy was started in the mid-2010s for all patients, and atezolizumab 1,200 mg was administered intravenously every 3 weeks. Blood samples were analyzed at 3 weeks after treatment start (second dose) and at 6 weeks after treatment start. Under 10 patients achieved durable clinical benefit and 15 to 20 did not. A median of around 150,000 T cells and around 81,000 unique TCRs was obtained from blood samples, and a median clonality of around 0.08 was observed. About 90% of the 29 patients were identified as males with urothelial cancer of bladder origin, and a prior smoking history was reported by 18 of 29 patients. Durable clinical benefit meant progression-free survival longer than 6 months, and TCR features were also tested against progression-free and overall survival. Somatic, immune and clinical correlates of response to PD-L1 blockade with atezolizumab in urothelial cancer were the focus of an exploratory multi-omic analysis. Twenty-nine patients had pretreatment blood TCR-seq, roughly 25 had at least one posttreatment blood collection, and roughly 25 had tumor TCR-seq. Patients had an ECOG performance status of 0 or 1 and had received between 0 and 3 prior chemotherapy regimens. In the same patients, whole exome sequencing and RNA sequencing of pretreatment tumors were performed in addition to TCR sequencing. Pretreatment tumor samples, along with matched peripheral blood serially collected before and after atezolizumab treatment, were subjected to TCR sequencing.

In the germline V gene (reference sequence), CDR1 corresponds to GTSNPN and CDR2 to SVGIG. The CDR3 runs 13 amino acids, cysteine and phenylalanine included. Only the CDR3 region is kept as DNA, spanning 39 bases read in frame from base 1. V sheds 5 bases and J sheds 4 bases, leaving 14 bases between their ends. Beyond this particular receptor, the publication reports: Improved progression-free and overall survival was associated with having pretreatment peripheral blood TCR clonality below the median. Because the sample size was small (n ≈ 31) and many exploratory analyses were performed, the results are intended to be hypothesis-generating. Greater expansion of tumor-associated TCR clones in peripheral blood 3 weeks after the start of treatment was observed in patients with durable benefit (n of about 24, p = 0.022).

The cohort included about 27 patients with locally advanced or metastatic urothelial carcinoma who were treated at Memorial Sloan Kettering on a trial protocol. Peripheral blood mononuclear cells were collected pretreatment and during treatment, with between 1 and 8 total time points per patient. The Qiagen DNeasy Blood extraction kit was used to purify genomic DNA from total PBMCs and tumor samples. Collected pretreatment and during treatment, PBMCs were isolated and stored as previously described. Comment on this clone: The target of this receptor is not known. No base-level quality is on record; no much larger clone is a single base apart.

Synthetic TCR analog templates were spiked into each PCR to estimate absolute template abundance from read counts. The immunoSEQ assay used bias-controlled V and J gene primers to amplify TCRbeta CDR3 regions from genomic DNA. Rearranged TCRbeta segments were sequenced at approximately 20X coverage. Per the source publication's procedure: Sequencing errors were corrected by clustering, and CDR3s were annotated against IMGT so that V, D and J genes could be assigned. Downstream analyses used only productive TCRbeta rearrangements and left out out-of-frame or stop-codon sequences. Clonality was computed as one minus Shannon entropy normalized by the log of the number of unique productive sequences. Clones differing between time points or between blood and tumor were identified using Fisher's exact test with Benjamini-Hochberg correction, with an adjusted p below 0.01 applied as the threshold. The table comes from immuneACCESS by way of TCRdb, which keeps in-frame sequences with V and J called. Part of the clones is missing from these tables; in studies checked, under half for an unresolved V gene and the rest for unknown reasons. V and J calls and clone size are given by that table; D and trimming were obtained from the DNA. This sample comprises under 90,000 clones, more than 90% of them detected only once. The ten largest account for roughly 9.4% of the sample.

Sequences were derived from PBMCs, sampled around atezolizumab (anti-PD-L1) treatment. The sequence joins TRBV30 to TRBJ2-5, and possibly TRBD2, on 5 matching bases. The receptor was derived from a man between 60 and 70 years old with urothelial cancer. The CDR3 amino acid sequence is: CAWESEVRETQYF. The nucleotide sequence reads TGTGCCTGGGAATCGGAGGTACGAGAGACCCAGTACTTC. The variable domain in full, with residues beyond the CDR3 obtained from the reference TRBV30 and TRBJ2-5 genes, is SQTIHQWPATLVQPVGSPLSLECTVEGTSNPNLYWYRQAAGRGLQLLFYSVGIGQISSEVPQNLSASRPQDRQFILSSKKLLLSDSGFYLCAWESEVRETQYFGPGTRLLVL.